This T cell receptor beta chain was captured in a study of regulatory T cells in long-lasting Graves disease. iRepertoire HTBI primers and Arm-PCR of CDR3 regions built TCR beta libraries. TCRdb re-called the multiplex PCR reads with MiXCR, one entry per CDR3 protein. The sample yields about 450,000 distinct CDR3 sequences, around a quarter seen once. Germline V lookup: CDR1 LNHDA, CDR2 SQIVND (reference sequence). The CDR3 contains 14 residues. Trimming removed 5 bases at V and 2 bases at J, with 10 bases between. As for time point: persistent/refractory GD, antithyroid drugs over 5 years with positive TRAb. RNA isolated from PBMCs was used to make the TCR library.

This chain connects TRBV19 to TRBJ1-3; no clear D gene. The sample was peripheral blood mononuclear cells (PBMCs), taken when the disease was refractory, from a patient treated with antithyroid drugs. The clonotype comes from a female donor with Graves disease. Here the CDR3 DNA reads TGTGCCAGTAGTTCCCGGGCCGCTGGAAACACCATATATTTT. Translating it yields CASSSRAAGNTIYF.